These 15 T cell receptor beta chains were sequenced from one sample in a study of T-cell reconstitution after alpha-beta-depleted transplantation in children. Preparation of the TCRbeta library used unique molecular identifiers. One entry per CDR3 protein results from TCRdb running MiXCR on the PCR reads. Among approximately 170,000 distinct CDR3 sequences listed, over 8.5% were seen once. This specimen was PBMCs, taken before TCRalphabeta/CD19-depleted stem cell transplant. These receptors originate from a boy younger than 10 with acute myeloid leukemia, due to receive a stem cell transplant.

This clonotype has ten or more counts. This chain connects TRBV15 to TRBJ2-1; 8 bases are shared with TRBD2. The CDR3 is 18 residues long. The V gene end was trimmed by 5 bases and the J gene end by 2 bases; junction bases not matched to a gene: 14. CDR1 is LNHNV, CDR2 YYDKDF, per germline (reference sequence). The CDR3 sequence: CATSGPGGTPRPYNEQFF. CDR3 DNA: TGTGCCACCAGCGGTCCGGGGGGGACACCTCGCCCCTACAATGAGCAGTTCTTC.

The V call is TRBV19, the J call TRBJ2-2, with a weak D call TRBD2 (5 bases). The germline V gene encodes CDR1 LNHDA and CDR2 SQIVND (reference sequence). V lost 1 base, J lost 0 bases, and 9 bases lay in between. There are 16 residues in the CDR3. The CDR3 here is CASSIGAGPNTGELFF. The CDR3, as DNA: TGTGCCAGTAGTATAGGTGCGGGTCCGAACACCGGGGAGCTGTTTTTT.

This clonotype has at least ten counts. This sequence joins TRBV20-1 and TRBJ2-7; D ambiguous. The CDR3 length is 12 residues. V was shortened by 3 bases and J by 3 bases, with 9 bases between the two germline ends. The V gene's germline CDR1 is DFQATT and CDR2 SNEGSKA (reference sequence). As DNA, the CDR3 is TGCAGTGCTAGGGGCAGAAGCTACGAGCAGTACTTC. This encodes CSARGRSYEQYF.

This clonotype was seen repeatedly, ten times or more. This sequence joins TRBV20-1 and TRBJ2-1; D call uncertain. The V end was cut by 3 bases, the J end by 9 bases, with 12 bases between. Per the germline V gene, CDR1 is DFQATT and CDR2 is SNEGSKA (reference sequence). This CDR3 has 12 residues. The CDR3 region has the DNA TGCAGTGCTAGCCCCAAACGAGCTGAGCAGTTCTTC. This encodes CSASPKRAEQFF.

There are many counts of this clonotype. The genes are TRBV5-6 and TRBJ2-1; 12 bases are a match to TRBD2. This CDR3 has 16 amino acids. V trimming: 1 base; J trimming: 6 bases; junction bases outside the gene matches: 5. Germline CDR1 and CDR2: SGHDT and YYEEEE. CDR3 coding DNA: TGTGCCAGCAGCTTGACGACTAGCGGGAGAGTCAATGAGCAGTTCTTC. Encoded protein: CASSLTTSGRVNEQFF.

In this sample, this clonotype turned up many times. This chain uses TRBV7-3 with TRBJ2-3; the D call may be TRBD1 or TRBD2 (5 bases each). Germline assignment: CDR1 SGHTA and CDR2 FQGTGA. Trimming removed 1 base from V and 6 bases from J, with 14 bases in between. The CDR3 length is 15 residues. CDR3 in amino acids: CASSLMGTLGDTQYF. The CDR3 nucleotides are TGTGCCAGCAGCTTAATGGGGACCCTGGGGGATACGCAGTATTTT.

The table lists this clonotype with many counts. The chain joins TRBV18 to TRBJ1-1; D is ambiguous. Trimming pared 4 bases from V and 7 bases from J, leaving 16 bases between. The germline V gene has CDR1 KGHSH and CDR2 LQKENI. The CDR3 has 14 residues. The CDR3 DNA is TGTGCCAGCTCACTCTGGGCCACCGGAGGTGAAGCTTTCTTT. As protein: CASSLWATGGEAFF.

This clonotype was counted many times. This chain uses TRBV11-3 with TRBJ2-1; TRBD1 agrees at 7 bases. Trimming took 10 bases from V and 4 from J; bases not matched to a gene: 10. CDR3 length equals 14 residues. Germline-derived CDR1 and CDR2 are SGHNT and YENEEA. The CDR3 region has the DNA TGTGCCACAAAACACAGGGGATGGTACAATGAGCAGTTCTTC. Encoded protein: CATKHRGWYNEQFF.

The gene calls are TRBV6-1 and TRBJ2-7; tentative D call: TRBD2 (5 bases). The length of the CDR3 is 14 residues. Per the germline V gene, CDR1 is MNHNS and CDR2 is SASEGT. V shed 6 bases and J shed 6 bases, with 18 bases lying between them. The CDR3 bases are TGTGCCAGCAGCAAGAGGGTCGCGTACCGCGAGCAGTACTTC. Protein product: CASSKRVAYREQYF.

The chain is built from TRBV7-9 and TRBJ1-5; the D is unclear. The CDR3 sequence is 14 residues long. The V end lost 5 bases, the J end lost 5 bases, and 13 bases lay between the germline ends. The germline CDR1 and CDR2 sequences are SEHNR and FQNEAQ (reference sequence). CDR3 loop: CASSPLRPDQPQHF. CDR3 bases: TGTGCCAGCAGCCCCCTGAGGCCTGATCAGCCCCAGCATTTT.

The table lists this clonotype with many counts. This chain links TRBV5-1 with TRBJ2-7, with TRBD1 matching 7 bases. J lost 0 bases, V lost 5 bases, and 2 bases had no gene match. Germline CDR1 SGHRS, CDR2 YFSETQ. This CDR3 spans 13 amino acids. The DNA of the CDR3 is TGCGCCAGCAGAAGGGACAGCTCCTACGAGCAGTACTTC. Amino acid sequence: CASRRDSSYEQYF. The full variable domain, with the rest looked up from reference TRBV5-1 and TRBJ2-7, is KAGVTQTPRYLIKTRGQQVTLSCSPISGHRSVSWYQQTPGQGLQFLFEYFSETQRNKGNFPGRFSGRQFSNSRSEMNVSTLELGDSALYLCASRRDSSYEQYFGPGTRLTVT.

This clonotype was observed many times. This sequence joins TRBV6-2 or TRBV6-3 and TRBJ2-1; 11 bases align to TRBD2. Germline CDR1 reads MNHEY; CDR2 reads SVGEGT. There are 13 residues in the CDR3. V gave up 5 bases and J gave up 13 bases; unmatched junction bases: 7. This CDR3 reads CASSQSGTSGQFF. The CDR3 DNA reads as TGTGCCAGCAGTCAGTCCGGGACTAGCGGACAGTTCTTC.

This clonotype has at least ten counts. The junction departs from the called germline gene at one end, perhaps through a read error. This CDR3 reads CVSSLGMNTEAFF. The DNA for the CDR3 is TGTGTCAGCAGCTTAGGTATGAACACTGAAGCTTTCTTT. The chain recombines TRBV7-9 with TRBJ1-1; no clear D. The germline V gene has CDR1 SEHNR and CDR2 FQNEAQ (reference sequence). This CDR3 has 13 amino acids.

The table lists this clonotype with a count of one. Just one base apart from a much larger clone, this may be a read error. The chain carries TRBV20-1 and TRBJ1-3; TRBD1 matches 7 bases. Trimming removed 5 bases from V and 2 bases from J; junction bases left unmatched: 6. The length of the CDR3 is 14 residues. Germline loops: CDR1 DFQATT, CDR2 SNEGSKA (reference sequence). The CDR3 spells CSAGKGTAGNTIYF. As DNA, the CDR3 is TGCAGTGCTGGAAAGGGGACAGCTGGAAACACCATATATTTT.

The table lists this clonotype with many counts. The rearrangement joins TRBV28 to TRBJ2-7; D gene uncertain. This CDR3 has 14 amino acids. The germline CDR1 and CDR2 sequences are MDHEN and SYDVKM. Trimming pared 2 bases from V and 4 bases from J, leaving 12 bases between. The CDR3 loop is CASSLVPDSYEQYF. The CDR3 DNA reads as TGTGCCAGCAGTTTAGTTCCCGATTCTTACGAGCAGTACTTC.